The 5 T cell receptor beta chains presented below share a single source sample, sequenced in a study of cytomegalovirus exposure and HLA in healthy donors. PCR amplification relied on 60 Vbeta primers (plus 13 Jbeta primers). The table came from immunoSEQ multiplex PCR; TCRdb's copy has only in-frame clones and leaves some out. The sample has about 95,000 clones; 65% to 90% are singletons. The sequenced sample was PBMCs. The receptors shown here come from a man aged 25-45 years in good health and CMV-seropositive.

The chain employs TRBV29-1 and TRBJ2-7; D may be TRBD2 (5 bases). Trimming shortened V by 4 bases and J by 6 bases, and 13 bases separated the two germline ends. This CDR3 spans 12 amino acids. Germline V gene sequence: CDR1 SQVTM, CDR2 ANQGSEA. CDR3 sequence: CSVGGTSGEQYF. The CDR3 nucleotides read TGCAGCGTTGGGGGAACTAGTGGCGAGCAGTACTTC.

V and J are TRBV20-1 and TRBJ2-1, with D unresolved. This CDR3 is 11 amino acids long. V was clipped by 4 bases and J by 7 bases, with 8 bases between them. Germline V gene sequence: CDR1 DFQATT, CDR2 SNEGSKA (reference sequence). The chain's CDR3 is CSAKWLNEQFF. Written as DNA, the CDR3 is TGCAGTGCTAAATGGCTTAATGAGCAGTTCTTC.

The chain combines TRBV5-1 with TRBJ2-3, with 9 bases fitting TRBD1. V shed 1 base, J shed 4 bases, and the junction held 10 bases outside the gene matches. From germline, CDR1 is SGHRS and CDR2 YFSETQ. The CDR3 length is 17 residues. This CDR3 reads CASSLRTGGASADTQYF. The CDR3 coding sequence is TGCGCCAGCAGCTTGCGTACAGGGGGCGCCTCGGCAGATACGCAGTATTTT.

The gene calls are TRBV7-9 and TRBJ2-1, with a tentative D call TRBD2 (6 bases). This CDR3 region has 13 residues. Germline V gene lookup returns CDR1 SEHNR and CDR2 FQNEAQ (reference sequence). V lost 6 bases and J 7 bases, leaving 13 bases between the germline ends. The CDR3 loop is CASSWTISNEQFF. As DNA, the CDR3 is TGTGCCAGCAGTTGGACTATTTCGAATGAGCAGTTCTTC.

Points on this clone: An end of the junction differs from the germline gene, which may be a read error. The V and J genes are TRBV5-1 and TRBJ1-2; D is ambiguous. CDR1 is SGHRS, CDR2 YFSETQ, per germline. CDR3 length: 13 residues. The CDR3 DNA reads TGCGCCAGCAGCTTGGGAACTAACGATGGCTACACCTTC. Translating it yields CASSLGTNDGYTF. The complete variable domain, with remaining parts taken from reference TRBV5-1 and TRBJ1-2, reads KAGVTQTPRYLIKTRGQQVTLSCSPISGHRSVSWYQQTPGQGLQFLFEYFSETQRNKGNFPGRFSGRQFSNSRSEMNVSTLELGDSALYLCASSLGTNDGYTFGSGTRLTVV.